Below, one T cell receptor (beta chain) is given with its context. Its antigen is not identified. The data are from a study of blood T cells in healthy people across ages. For the second PCR, which ran for roughly 6 to 12 cycles, a sample-barcoded 5' primer and a J-beta primer mix were used. MiXCR, run by TCRdb on the 5' RACE reads, gives a single entry per CDR3 protein. The sample consists of some 1,800,000 distinct CDR3 sequences, more than 35% of them appearing once. CDR3 length equals 14 residues. The germline V gene encodes CDR1 LNHDA and CDR2 SQIVND (reference sequence). V was pared by 3 bases and J by 2 bases, with 3 bases of the junction left unmatched. Study-level findings and limits: In the absence of known donor CMV status, changes in expanded clonotypes were possibly confounded.

The rearrangement joins TRBV19 to TRBJ2-5, with 7 bases lining up with TRBD1. The receptor comes from a human donor in good health. The sample was blood. CDR3 loop: CASSIARGQETQYF. Written as DNA, the CDR3 is TGTGCCAGTAGTATTGCCAGGGGGCAAGAGACCCAGTACTTC.